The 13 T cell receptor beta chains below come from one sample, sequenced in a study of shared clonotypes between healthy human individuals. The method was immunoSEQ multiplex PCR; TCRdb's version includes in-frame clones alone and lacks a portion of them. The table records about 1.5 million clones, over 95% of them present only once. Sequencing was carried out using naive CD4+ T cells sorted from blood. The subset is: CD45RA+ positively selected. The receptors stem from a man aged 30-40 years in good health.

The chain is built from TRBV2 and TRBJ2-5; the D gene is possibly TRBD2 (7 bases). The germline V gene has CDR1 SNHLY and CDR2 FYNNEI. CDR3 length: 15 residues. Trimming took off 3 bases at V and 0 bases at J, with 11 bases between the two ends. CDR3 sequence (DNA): TGTGCCAGCAGTGACCGGGGGGCCCACCAAGAGACCCAGTACTTC. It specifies CASSDRGAHQETQYF.

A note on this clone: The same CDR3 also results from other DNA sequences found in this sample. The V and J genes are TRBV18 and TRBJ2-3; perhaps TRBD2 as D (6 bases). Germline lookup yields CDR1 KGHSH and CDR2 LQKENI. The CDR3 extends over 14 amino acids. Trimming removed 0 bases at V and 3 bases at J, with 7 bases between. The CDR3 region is CASSPPSGTDTQYF. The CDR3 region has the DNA TGTGCCAGCTCACCACCAAGCGGGACAGATACGCAGTATTTT.

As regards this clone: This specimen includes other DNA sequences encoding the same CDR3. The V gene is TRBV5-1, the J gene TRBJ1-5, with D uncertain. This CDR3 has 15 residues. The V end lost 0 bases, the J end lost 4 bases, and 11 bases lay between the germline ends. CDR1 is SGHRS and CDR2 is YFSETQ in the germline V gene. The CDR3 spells CASSLGGFGNQPQHF. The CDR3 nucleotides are TGCGCCAGCAGCTTGGGTGGGTTCGGGAATCAGCCCCAGCATTTT. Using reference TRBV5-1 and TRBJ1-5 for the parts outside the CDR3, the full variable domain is KAGVTQTPRYLIKTRGQQVTLSCSPISGHRSVSWYQQTPGQGLQFLFEYFSETQRNKGNFPGRFSGRQFSNSRSEMNVSTLELGDSALYLCASSLGGFGNQPQHFGDGTRLSIL.

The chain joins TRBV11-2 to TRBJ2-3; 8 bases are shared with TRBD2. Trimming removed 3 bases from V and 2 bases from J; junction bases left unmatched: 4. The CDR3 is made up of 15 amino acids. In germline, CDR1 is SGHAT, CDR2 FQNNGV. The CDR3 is CASSFGLAYTDTQYF. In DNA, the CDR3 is TGTGCCAGCAGCTTTGGACTAGCCTACACAGATACGCAGTATTTT. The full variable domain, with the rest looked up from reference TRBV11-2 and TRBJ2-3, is EAGVAQSPRYKIIEKRQSVAFWCNPISGHATLYWYQQILGQGPKLLIQFQNNGVVDDSQLPKDRFSAERLKGVDSTLKIQPAKLEDSAVYLCASSFGLAYTDTQYFGPGTRLTVL.

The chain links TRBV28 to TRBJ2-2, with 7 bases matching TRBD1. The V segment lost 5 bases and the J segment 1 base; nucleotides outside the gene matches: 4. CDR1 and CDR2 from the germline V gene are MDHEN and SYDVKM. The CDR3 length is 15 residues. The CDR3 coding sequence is TGTGCCAGCAGTGCGACAGGGAGGAACACCGGGGAGCTGTTTTTT. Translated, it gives CASSATGRNTGELFF.

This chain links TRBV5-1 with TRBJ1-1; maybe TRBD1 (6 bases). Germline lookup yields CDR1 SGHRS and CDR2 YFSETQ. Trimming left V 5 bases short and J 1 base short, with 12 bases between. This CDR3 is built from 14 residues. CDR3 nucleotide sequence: TGCGCCAGCAGTTTCGACAGGCCGAACACTGAAGCTTTCTTT. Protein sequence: CASSFDRPNTEAFF.

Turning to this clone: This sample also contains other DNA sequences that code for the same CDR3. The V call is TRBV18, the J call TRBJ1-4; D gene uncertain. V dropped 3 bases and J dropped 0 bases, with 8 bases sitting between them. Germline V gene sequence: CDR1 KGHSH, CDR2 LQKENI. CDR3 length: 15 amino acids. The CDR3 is CASSPYTTTNEKLFF. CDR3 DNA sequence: TGTGCCAGCTCACCCTACACCACAACTAATGAAAAACTGTTTTTT. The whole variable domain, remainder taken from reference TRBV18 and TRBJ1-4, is NAGVMQNPRHLVRRRGQEARLRCSPMKGHSHVYWYRQLPEEGLKFMVYLQKENIIDESGMPKERFSAEFPKEGPSILRIQQVVRGDSAAYFCASSPYTTTNEKLFFGSGTQLSVL.

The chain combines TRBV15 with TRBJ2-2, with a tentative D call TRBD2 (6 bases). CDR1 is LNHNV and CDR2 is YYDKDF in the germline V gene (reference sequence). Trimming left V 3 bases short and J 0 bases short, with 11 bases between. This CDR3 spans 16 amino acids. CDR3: CATSSRRASNTGELFF. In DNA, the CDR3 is TGTGCCACCAGCAGTAGGAGGGCTTCGAACACCGGGGAGCTGTTTTTT.

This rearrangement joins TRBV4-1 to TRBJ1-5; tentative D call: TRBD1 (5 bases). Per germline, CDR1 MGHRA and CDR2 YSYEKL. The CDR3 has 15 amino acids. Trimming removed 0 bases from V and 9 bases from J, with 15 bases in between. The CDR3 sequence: CASSQDLGRRGPQHF. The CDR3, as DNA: TGCGCCAGCAGCCAAGATCTGGGGCGCCGGGGGCCCCAGCATTTT.

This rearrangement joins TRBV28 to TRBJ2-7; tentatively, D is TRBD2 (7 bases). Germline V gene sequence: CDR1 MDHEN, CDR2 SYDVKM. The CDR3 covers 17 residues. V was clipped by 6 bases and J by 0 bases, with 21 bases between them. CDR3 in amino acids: CASSPVGGHPSSYEQYF. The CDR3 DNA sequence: TGTGCCAGCAGCCCCGTGGGGGGGCATCCCAGCTCCTACGAGCAGTACTTC.

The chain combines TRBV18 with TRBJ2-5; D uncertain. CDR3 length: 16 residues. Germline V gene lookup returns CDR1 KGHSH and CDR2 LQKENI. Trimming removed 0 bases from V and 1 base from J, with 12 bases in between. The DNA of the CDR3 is TGTGCCAGCTCACCACCGGGAAACAGCCGCCAAGAGACCCAGTACTTC. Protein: CASSPPGNSRQETQYF. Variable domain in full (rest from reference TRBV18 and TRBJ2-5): NAGVMQNPRHLVRRRGQEARLRCSPMKGHSHVYWYRQLPEEGLKFMVYLQKENIIDESGMPKERFSAEFPKEGPSILRIQQVVRGDSAAYFCASSPPGNSRQETQYFGPGTRLLVL.

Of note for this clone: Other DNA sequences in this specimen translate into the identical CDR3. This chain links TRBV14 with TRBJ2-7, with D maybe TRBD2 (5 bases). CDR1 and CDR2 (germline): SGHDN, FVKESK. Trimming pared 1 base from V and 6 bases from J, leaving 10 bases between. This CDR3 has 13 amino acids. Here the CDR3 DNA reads TGTGCCAGCAGCCAAGTTCGCGGAGGCGAGCAGTACTTC. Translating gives CASSQVRGGEQYF.

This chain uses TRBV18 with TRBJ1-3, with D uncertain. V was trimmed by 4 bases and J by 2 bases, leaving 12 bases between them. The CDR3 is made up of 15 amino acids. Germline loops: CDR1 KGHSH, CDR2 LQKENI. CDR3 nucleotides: TGTGCCAGCTCACTTTGGGGAGCTGCTGGAAACACCATATATTTT. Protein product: CASSLWGAAGNTIYF. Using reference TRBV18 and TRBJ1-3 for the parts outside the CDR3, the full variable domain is NAGVMQNPRHLVRRRGQEARLRCSPMKGHSHVYWYRQLPEEGLKFMVYLQKENIIDESGMPKERFSAEFPKEGPSILRIQQVVRGDSAAYFCASSLWGAAGNTIYFGEGSWLTVV.